The clone carrying this T cell receptor beta chain is categorized as medium-sized. This entry belongs to a study of metastatic and nonmetastatic thyroid tumors. Germline V gene sequence: CDR1 MNHNY, CDR2 SVGAGI (reference sequence). Trimming took 2 bases from V and 3 from J, leaving 8 bases between them. CDR3 size: 14 residues. With MiXCR, TCRdb reprocessed the PCR reads. The sample consists of over 10,000 clones, about 12% of them appearing once. Patients were all untreated before their thyroid surgery. This TCR was sampled from a female donor with papillary thyroid cancer or a benign thyroid nodule (not recorded which). Some clones in this sample may be carry-over from other donors' samples. Sequenced material: blood. The chain links TRBV6-6 to TRBJ2-1; perhaps TRBD1 as D (5 bases). The CDR3, as DNA: TGTGCCAGCAGTTACCCTGACAGCTACAATGAGCAGTTCTTC. Amino acid sequence: CASSYPDSYNEQFF.